This entry lists 27 T cell receptor beta chains sequenced from one sample in a study of T cells in Graves' hyperthyroidism and ophthalmopathy. TCR beta CDR3 regions were amplified from RNA transcripts. Carried out on the TCR CDR3, a first-round RT-PCR used the HTBI primer set. TCRdb independently ran MiXCR on the multiplex PCR reads; one entry per CDR3 protein. Of roughly 350,000 distinct CDR3 sequences listed, approximately 15% are singletons. Sequencing used blood. These receptors all come from a woman under 40 with Graves' hyperthyroidism.

Many counts were recorded for this clonotype. This chain joins TRBV3-1 and TRBJ1-1, with a possible D match to TRBD1 (6 bases). The CDR3 length is 16 residues. Germline assignment: CDR1 LGHDT and CDR2 YNNKEL (reference sequence). Between the trimmed V and J ends, which lost 0 bases and 2 bases, there was a span of 13 bases. This CDR3 reads CASSQDLGQINTEAFF. The CDR3, as DNA: TGTGCCAGCAGCCAAGATCTCGGACAGATAAACACTGAAGCTTTCTTT.

V usage is TRBV7-8 and J usage is TRBJ2-1, with TRBD2 matching 13 bases. The CDR3 covers 21 residues. Germline CDR1 is SGHVS and CDR2 is FQNEAQ. J lost 8 bases, V lost 4 bases, and 23 bases had no gene match. The CDR3 DNA reads TGTGCCAGCAGCTCTAGCCCAACCGAATATCCGGGACTAGCGGGAAGGGATGAGCAGTTCTTC. It encodes CASSSSPTEYPGLAGRDEQFF.

This clonotype appeared many times. The V and J genes are TRBV20-1 and TRBJ2-7; no clear D gene. V was cut by 0 bases and J by 3 bases, with 15 bases left in between. Germline V gene sequence: CDR1 DFQATT, CDR2 SNEGSKA (reference sequence). This CDR3 has 15 amino acids. Here the CDR3 DNA reads TGCAGTGCTAGAGATCTCCGGCCATCCGTCTACGAGCAGTACTTC. It encodes CSARDLRPSVYEQYF.

This clonotype was detected many times. The genes are TRBV20-1 and TRBJ2-1, with 7 bases lining up with TRBD2. J was trimmed by 1 base and V by 5 bases; bases with no gene match: 11. The CDR3 has 16 amino acids. Per germline, CDR1 DFQATT and CDR2 SNEGSKA (reference sequence). The DNA of the CDR3 is TGCAGTGCTTCCAGGACTAGGGGCCAATCCTACAATGAGCAGTTCTTC. Translating gives CSASRTRGQSYNEQFF.

This clonotype appeared many times. The rearrangement joins TRBV28 to TRBJ1-4; no clear D gene. Germline-derived CDR1 and CDR2 are MDHEN and SYDVKM. The CDR3 is 15 amino acids. V was clipped by 6 bases and J by 1 base, with 12 bases between them. CDR3 region: CASRPVGRTNEKLFF. Written as DNA, the CDR3 is TGTGCCAGCAGGCCCGTTGGGAGAACTAATGAAAAACTGTTTTTT.

The chain has TRBV9 and TRBJ2-7; D not resolved. The germline V and J ends were trimmed by 0 bases and 5 bases, with 15 bases remaining between them. Per germline, CDR1 SGDLS and CDR2 YYNGEE. This CDR3 region has 15 residues. This chain's CDR3 is CASSVGGWAVHEQYF. The DNA for the CDR3 is TGTGCCAGCAGCGTAGGAGGATGGGCGGTTCACGAGCAGTACTTC.

The chain is built from TRBV11-2 and TRBJ2-5; TRBD2 aligns across 11 bases. The V and J ends lost 0 bases and 4 bases, in that order; junction bases with no gene match: 1. The germline V gene encodes CDR1 SGHAT and CDR2 FQNNGV. The length of the CDR3 is 15 residues. CDR3: CASSLDLAGGETQYF. CDR3 nucleotide sequence: TGTGCCAGCAGCTTAGACCTAGCGGGAGGAGAGACCCAGTACTTC.

This clonotype has at least ten counts. V usage is TRBV28 and J usage is TRBJ1-1; TRBD1 is a possible D gene (6 bases). The CDR3 contains 14 residues. The V end lost 1 base, the J end lost 4 bases, and 10 bases lay between the germline ends. Germline V gene sequence: CDR1 MDHEN, CDR2 SYDVKM. The CDR3 DNA sequence: TGTGCCAGCAGTTTATATATACAGGGCACTGAAGCTTTCTTT. It codes for CASSLYIQGTEAFF.

This clonotype was recorded many times. V gene TRBV27 combines with J gene TRBJ2-1; 7 bases fit TRBD2. Germline V gives CDR1 MNHEY, CDR2 SMNVEV (reference sequence). The CDR3 is 16 residues long. Trimming removed 0 bases from V and 10 bases from J; junction bases left unmatched: 12. DNA of the CDR3: TGTGCCAGCAGTTTATCGGGAGGGAGGGCCGAGGGGGAGCAGTTCTTC. Amino acids: CASSLSGGRAEGEQFF.

This clonotype was picked up a small number of times. This chain uses TRBV7-9 with TRBJ2-7; the match to TRBD1 covers 9 bases. Germline V gene lookup returns CDR1 SEHNR and CDR2 FQNEAQ (reference sequence). J lost 5 bases, V lost 1 base, and 6 bases had no gene match. The CDR3 has 15 residues. The CDR3 protein is CASSLGGTGRDEQYF. CDR3 DNA: TGTGCCAGCAGCTTAGGAGGGACAGGGCGAGACGAGCAGTACTTC.

This clonotype was observed a handful of times. The chain carries TRBV4-2 and TRBJ1-5, with no clear D. This CDR3 comprises 16 residues. The V and J ends lost 0 bases and 3 bases respectively, with 12 bases between them. Per germline, CDR1 LGHNA and CDR2 YNFKEQ. As DNA, the CDR3 is TGTGCCAGCAGCCAAGAGCTGGCAGGTTTCAATCAGCCCCAGCATTTT. Translation: CASSQELAGFNQPQHF.

The chain uses TRBV2 and TRBJ2-4; D is undetermined. Trimming pared 1 base from V and 3 bases from J, leaving 7 bases between. This CDR3 comprises 14 residues. Germline CDR1 reads SNHLY; CDR2 reads FYNNEI. CDR3 bases: TGTGCCAGCAGTGAAGGGACCATCAAAAACATTCAGTACTTC. Protein sequence: CASSEGTIKNIQYF.

This clonotype was observed at least ten times. This rearrangement joins TRBV29-1 to TRBJ1-4, with D maybe TRBD1 (6 bases). CDR3 size: 13 residues. The germline gives CDR1 SQVTM, CDR2 ANQGSEA. V was trimmed by 5 bases and J by 7 bases, leaving 14 bases between them. CDR3 in amino acids: CSVRQGPAEKLFF. The DNA of the CDR3 is TGCAGCGTTCGTCAGGGGCCGGCTGAAAAACTGTTTTTT.

Only a few counts were recorded for this clonotype. The chain combines TRBV24-1 with TRBJ2-2; the D gene is possibly TRBD2 (5 bases). The CDR3 is 12 amino acids. Germline CDR1 KGHDR, CDR2 SFDVKD. Trimming left V 8 bases short and J 6 bases short, with 9 bases between. DNA for the CDR3: TGTGCCACCACCGGAGCGGCCGGGGAGCTGTTTTTT. Encoded protein: CATTGAAGELFF.

This clonotype was picked up a small number of times. The V and J genes are TRBV6-1 and TRBJ2-6; the D gene is possibly TRBD1 (6 bases). CDR3 length: 17 amino acids. The V end lost 9 bases, the J end lost 1 base, and 19 bases lay between the germline ends. Germline CDR1 reads MNHNS; CDR2 reads SASEGT. The CDR3 loop reads CASGRGQGISGANVLTF. CDR3 nucleotide sequence: TGTGCCAGTGGCCGTGGGCAGGGGATTTCTGGGGCCAACGTCCTGACTTTC.

The J gene is TRBJ2-3, the V gene TRBV6-2 or TRBV6-3; 10 bases map to TRBD2. Germline V lookup: CDR1 MNHEY, CDR2 SVGEGT. J was trimmed by 4 bases and V by 7 bases; bases with no gene match: 5. The CDR3 totals 14 residues. The CDR3 loop reads CASKASGSSDTQYF. The CDR3 DNA reads as TGTGCCAGCAAAGCTAGCGGGAGTTCAGATACGCAGTATTTT.

A few counts support this clonotype. The chain employs TRBV7-9 and TRBJ1-3; D unresolved. Germline loops: CDR1 SEHNR, CDR2 FQNEAQ (reference sequence). The CDR3 is 14 residues long. V lost 6 bases and J lost 3, with 12 bases in between. CDR3 nucleotide sequence: TGTGCCAGCAGGAACAACGGGGATGGAAACACCATATATTTT. Protein product: CASRNNGDGNTIYF.

This clonotype was found once. Since a much larger clone is just one base distant, this may be a read error. The chain uses TRBV5-8 and TRBJ2-2; D perhaps matches TRBD2 (6 bases). Germline V gives CDR1 SGHTS, CDR2 YDEGEE. The CDR3 totals 12 residues. CDR3 DNA: TGTGCCAGCAGCTTCCGACCCGGGGAGGTGTTTTTT. Translation gives CASSFRPGEVFF. Filled out from reference TRBV5-8 and TRBJ2-2, the complete variable domain reads EAGVTQSPTHLIKTRGQQATLRCSPISGHTSVYWYQQALGLGLQFLLWYDEGEERNRGNFPPRFSGRQFPNYSSELNVNALELEDSALYLCASSFRPGEVFFGEGSRLTVL.

The V call is TRBV3-1, the J call TRBJ2-7; D is uncertain. The CDR3 is 16 amino acids. The V and J ends lost 4 bases and 5 bases respectively, with 21 bases between them. Per the germline V gene, CDR1 is LGHDT and CDR2 is YNNKEL (reference sequence). As DNA, the CDR3 is TGTGCCAGCAGCCGCAATCCCGGGCCGATAATGGACGAGCAGTACTTC. Translated: CASSRNPGPIMDEQYF.

This clonotype was detected only a few times. Since no conserved phenylalanine or tryptophan closes the CDR3, a read error is the likely cause. The chain couples TRBV12-5 to TRBJ2-1, with a possible D match to TRBD2 (5 bases). The ends were cut back, 0 bases at V and 0 bases at J, with 9 bases in the middle. CDR1 and CDR2 (germline): LGHNT, FRNRAP. The CDR3 is made up of 16 amino acids. This CDR3 is CASGLVPRGSYNEQFS. The CDR3 DNA follows: TGTGCTAGTGGTTTGGTCCCACGGGGCTCCTACAATGAGCAGTTCTCC.

This clonotype was counted between two and nine times. DNA for the CDR3: TGCGCCAGCAGCTTGGACGGGACAGGGGGTCTCTACGAGCAGTACTTC. Residues: CASSLDGTGGLYEQYF. This chain joins TRBV5-1 and TRBJ2-7; 11 bases agree with TRBD1. Germline CDR1 reads SGHRS; CDR2 reads YFSETQ. The CDR3 is 16 residues long. With V trimmed by 0 bases and J by 3 bases, 5 bases remained unmatched.

This clonotype was picked up many times. In DNA, the CDR3 is TGCAGTCAGAAGACAGGGGGTATGAACACTGAAGCTTTCTTT. Its translation: CSQKTGGMNTEAFF. The V and J genes are TRBV20-1 and TRBJ1-1; 9 bases map to TRBD1. Germline CDR1 reads DFQATT; CDR2 reads SNEGSKA (reference sequence). This CDR3 has 14 residues. V lost 8 bases, J lost 0 bases, and 7 bases stayed unmatched.

This chain links TRBV10-3 with TRBJ2-2; the D call may be TRBD1 or TRBD2 (5 bases each). The germline CDR1 and CDR2 sequences are ENHRY and SYGVKD. V was pared by 7 bases and J by 0 bases, with 9 bases between. This CDR3 region has 14 residues. The CDR3 sequence is CAIKQDSNTGELFF. CDR3 DNA sequence: TGTGCCATCAAACAGGACTCGAACACCGGGGAGCTGTTTTTT.

The rearrangement joins TRBV5-1 to TRBJ2-1; TRBD1 might be the D (6 bases). This CDR3 region has 15 residues. Per germline, CDR1 SGHRS and CDR2 YFSETQ. Trimming took 0 bases from V and 4 from J, leaving 11 bases between them. Here the CDR3 reads CASSLEQGFYNEQFF. The CDR3 DNA is TGCGCCAGCAGCTTGGAACAGGGCTTTTACAATGAGCAGTTCTTC.

This clonotype was seen only a few times. V is TRBV29-1 and J is TRBJ2-1; 12 nucleotides match TRBD1. Germline CDR1 SQVTM, CDR2 ANQGSEA. V dropped 6 bases and J dropped 8; count of bases not matched to a gene: 8. The CDR3 length is 14 residues. CDR3 sequence reads: CSVFRGQGAYEQFF. Written as DNA, the CDR3 is TGCAGCGTGTTCAGGGGACAGGGGGCATATGAGCAGTTCTTC.

This clonotype showed up many times. The chain links TRBV20-1 to TRBJ2-3; 7 nucleotides line up with TRBD2. The CDR3 loop spans 12 amino acids. With V trimmed by 6 bases and J by 5 bases, 5 bases remained unmatched. Germline CDR1 is DFQATT and CDR2 is SNEGSKA (reference sequence). CDR3 DNA: TGCAGTGCGCCGTCGGGGGGAGATACGCAGTATTTT. The encoded protein is CSAPSGGDTQYF.

Ten or more counts support this clonotype. The chain has TRBV2 and TRBJ2-7, with D tentatively TRBD1 (5 bases). Between the trimmed V and J ends, which lost 0 bases and 9 bases, there was a span of 9 bases. CDR1 is SNHLY, CDR2 FYNNEI, per germline. The CDR3 has 12 residues. For the CDR3, the DNA is TGTGCCAGCAGTGAAGCGGGTCAGGGGCAGTACTTC. Residues: CASSEAGQGQYF.